This T cell receptor beta chain was sequenced during a study of T-cell memory formation after mild COVID-19. Study-wide context: For the most part, TCR clusters were specific to one donor.

V was trimmed by 1 base and J by 1 base, leaving 16 bases between them. Germline V gene sequence: CDR1 SEHNR, CDR2 FQNEAQ (reference sequence). This CDR3 has 17 amino acids. TCRdb redid the calling of the 5' RACE reads with MiXCR, one entry per CDR3 protein. This table holds fewer than 450,000 distinct CDR3 sequences, 20% to 25% found once. This clonotype came up a few times. This receptor was obtained from an adult woman who had mild COVID-19 (a few samples of this study predate the infection). Cell type and time point are not known. This chain links TRBV7-9 with TRBJ2-5; D may be TRBD2 (7 bases). The sequencing sample was made of PBMCs or a T cell subset sorted from them (not recorded which). CDR3 bases: TGTGCCAGCAGCTTAGGCCCCTTGGGAGGGGGCCAAGAGACCCAGTACTTC. It codes for CASSLGPLGGGQETQYF.